The subject of this entry is one T cell receptor (beta chain). Antigen specificity is unknown. The assay was immunoSEQ multiplex PCR, and TCRdb's table has in-frame clones only and misses some. Among 120,000 or so clones listed, approximately 89% were seen once. The data were obtained in a study of cytomegalovirus exposure and HLA in healthy donors. Study-wide findings and caveats: One later analysis, an examination of the 120 or so validation repertoires, found that first-cohort TCR clusters tended to co-occur in them. The study recorded fewer than 200 TCR beta chains that were cytomegalovirus-associated. In vitro, three CMV-associated chains proved specific for CMV antigens. As was reported, the classifier diagnosed cytomegalovirus status with high specificity and sensitivity.

The TCR sequence derives from a woman aged 18-30 years in good health and CMV-seronegative. The sample consisted of PBMCs.

The CDR3 loop is CASSPGVLAQSYEQYF. CDR3 bases: TGCGCCAGCAGCCCCGGAGTGCTAGCGCAGTCCTACGAGCAGTACTTC. The chain has TRBV5-1 and TRBJ2-7, with a tentative D call TRBD2 (6 bases). CDR1 is SGHRS, CDR2 YFSETQ, per germline. This CDR3 comprises 16 residues. V was trimmed by 4 bases and J by 1 base, leaving 18 bases between them.